Listed below are T cell receptor beta chains from one sample, sequenced in a study of blood T cell repertoires in COVID-19. TCRdb keeps only in-frame clones here, not all; method: immunoSEQ multiplex PCR. Of some 65,000 clones in the sample, about 90% were seen once. The sequencing sample was made of peripheral blood. The receptor source for this set is a man aged 45 to 65 with COVID-19, enrolled during active disease. CDR3s include the opening cysteine and the closing phenylalanine or tryptophan. A D gene is named only where the DNA matches it firmly. The size entry is marked missing in some rows and otherwise reads once, few, many or a size class.

D gene: NA
J gene: TRBJ1-6
V gene: TRBV5-4
clone size: NA
CDR3 protein: CASSISSSYNSPLHF
CDR3 DNA: TGTGCCAGCAGTATATCGAGCTCCTATAATTCACCCCTCCACTTT

D gene: TRBD2
J gene: TRBJ2-1
V gene: TRBV4-3
clone size: NA
CDR3 protein: CASSRAGGSKNEQFF
CDR3 DNA: TGCGCCAGCAGCCGAGCCGGGGGGTCCAAAAATGAGCAGTTCTTC

D gene: TRBD2
J gene: TRBJ2-1
V gene: TRBV9
clone size: NA
CDR3 protein: CASSGGTSGRLDEQFF
CDR3 DNA: TGTGCCAGCAGCGGAGGGACTAGCGGGAGATTAGATGAGCAGTTCTTC

D gene: NA
J gene: TRBJ2-3
V gene: TRBV7-9
clone size: NA
CDR3 protein: CASSLFVRGPSTDTQYF
CDR3 DNA: TGTGCCAGCAGCTTATTTGTTAGGGGCCCTAGCACAGATACGCAGTATTTT

D gene: NA
J gene: TRBJ2-5
V gene: TRBV6-5
clone size: NA
CDR3 protein: CASSYSRGEGGTQYF
CDR3 DNA: TGTGCCAGCAGTTACTCGAGAGGGGAGGGGGGGACCCAGTACTTC

D gene: NA
J gene: TRBJ2-7
V gene: TRBV5-4
clone size: NA
CDR3 protein: CASSFPGQGNEQYF
CDR3 DNA: TGTGCCAGCAGCTTTCCGGGACAAGGAAACGAGCAGTACTTC

D gene: NA
J gene: TRBJ2-7
V gene: TRBV30
clone size: NA
CDR3 protein: CAWSANFGELLYF
CDR3 DNA: TGTGCCTGGAGTGCGAACTTCGGAGAGTTACTGTACTTC

D gene: NA
J gene: TRBJ2-1
V gene: TRBV9
clone size: once
CDR3 protein: CASSVVGSSYNEQFF
CDR3 DNA: TGTGCCAGCAGCGTAGTAGGGAGCTCCTACAATGAGCAGTTCTTC

D gene: TRBD2
J gene: TRBJ2-2
V gene: TRBV5-8
clone size: NA
CDR3 protein: CASRRAGGRLGELFF
CDR3 DNA: TGTGCCAGCCGCCGAGCGGGAGGGCGCCTCGGGGAGCTGTTTTTT

D gene: TRBD2
J gene: TRBJ2-3
V gene: TRBV6-5
clone size: NA
CDR3 protein: CASRMAGGPDTQYF
CDR3 DNA: TGTGCCAGCAGGATGGCGGGAGGGCCAGATACGCAGTATTTT

D gene: NA
J gene: TRBJ1-2
V gene: TRBV19
clone size: once
CDR3 protein: CASSIDRVAGYTF
CDR3 DNA: TGTGCCAGTAGTATAGACAGGGTCGCTGGCTACACCTTC

D gene: NA
J gene: TRBJ2-3
V gene: TRBV7-7
clone size: NA
CDR3 protein: CASSLELGTSTDTQYF
CDR3 DNA: TGTGCTAGCAGCTTAGAATTGGGGACTAGCACAGATACGCAGTATTTT

D gene: TRBD1
J gene: TRBJ1-1
V gene: TRBV4-1
clone size: NA
CDR3 protein: CASSHFPRDSRTEAFF
CDR3 DNA: TGCGCCAGCAGCCATTTTCCCCGGGACAGTAGGACTGAAGCTTTCTTT

D gene: NA
J gene: TRBJ2-7
V gene: TRBV3-1/TRBV3-2
clone size: NA
CDR3 protein: CASSQAPTSYEQYF
CDR3 DNA: TGTGCCAGCAGCCAAGCTCCTACCTCCTACGAGCAGTACTTC

D gene: TRBD1
J gene: TRBJ1-1
V gene: TRBV19
clone size: NA
CDR3 protein: CASSIPGQGVLPVGNTEAFF
CDR3 DNA: TGTGCCAGTAGTATCCCGGGACAGGGGGTTCTCCCCGTCGGGAACACTGAAGCTTTCTTT

D gene: TRBD2
J gene: TRBJ2-1
V gene: TRBV7-9
clone size: NA
CDR3 protein: CASSRGTSVLDEQFF
CDR3 DNA: TGTGCCAGCAGCCGTGGGACTAGCGTATTGGATGAGCAGTTCTTC

D gene: NA
J gene: TRBJ1-3
V gene: TRBV3-1/TRBV3-2
clone size: NA
CDR3 protein: CASSQEGLGWGNTIYF
CDR3 DNA: TGTGCCAGCAGCCAAGAGGGGCTAGGCTGGGGAAACACCATATATTTT

D gene: TRBD2
J gene: TRBJ2-2
V gene: TRBV5-1
clone size: NA
CDR3 protein: CASSTPGLAGTGELFF
CDR3 DNA: TGCGCCAGCAGCACACCGGGACTAGCCGGAACCGGGGAGCTGTTTTTT

D gene: NA
J gene: TRBJ2-2
V gene: TRBV19
clone size: NA
CDR3 protein: CASSSGDRNTGELFF
CDR3 DNA: TGTGCCAGTAGTTCGGGGGACAGAAACACCGGGGAGCTGTTTTTT

D gene: TRBD1
J gene: TRBJ1-5
V gene: TRBV19
clone size: NA
CDR3 protein: CASSIRTGGYGNQPQHF
CDR3 DNA: TGTGCCAGTAGTATACGGACAGGAGGCTATGGCAATCAGCCCCAGCATTTT

D gene: NA
J gene: TRBJ1-6
V gene: TRBV12-3/TRBV12-4
clone size: NA
CDR3 protein: CASSLSYNSPLHF
CDR3 DNA: TGTGCCAGCAGTTTGAGCTATAATTCACCCCTCCACTTT

D gene: NA
J gene: TRBJ1-6
V gene: TRBV6-4
clone size: NA
CDR3 protein: CASRAGGLNSPLHF
CDR3 DNA: TGTGCCAGCAGGGCTGGGGGACTTAATTCACCCCTCCACTTT

D gene: NA
J gene: TRBJ2-7
V gene: TRBV18
clone size: once
CDR3 protein: CASSRGGPPYEQYF
CDR3 DNA: TGTGCCAGCTCCCGCGGAGGCCCCCCCTACGAGCAGTACTTC

D gene: TRBD1
J gene: TRBJ2-5
V gene: TRBV4-1
clone size: NA
CDR3 protein: CASSTPGGAWETQYF
CDR3 DNA: TGCGCCAGCTCGACCCCAGGGGGCGCTTGGGAGACCCAGTACTTC

D gene: NA
J gene: TRBJ2-1
V gene: TRBV4-1
clone size: NA
CDR3 protein: CASSQGLGSGLYNEQFF
CDR3 DNA: TGCGCCAGCAGCCAAGGGCTGGGGAGCGGCCTATACAATGAGCAGTTCTTC

D gene: TRBD1
J gene: TRBJ2-1
V gene: TRBV19
clone size: NA
CDR3 protein: CASRGRGRENEQFF
CDR3 DNA: TGTGCCAGTAGGGGCAGGGGGCGCGAAAATGAGCAGTTCTTC

D gene: TRBD1
J gene: TRBJ2-3
V gene: TRBV29-1
clone size: NA
CDR3 protein: CSVERPGQTTDTQYF
CDR3 DNA: TGCAGCGTGGAGAGACCGGGACAGACCACAGATACGCAGTATTTT

D gene: TRBD1
J gene: TRBJ1-3
V gene: TRBV3-1/TRBV3-2
clone size: NA
CDR3 protein: CASSQETGGAWGNTIYF
CDR3 DNA: TGTGCCAGCAGCCAAGAGACAGGGGGCGCATGGGGAAACACCATATATTTT

D gene: NA
J gene: TRBJ1-1
V gene: TRBV5-1
clone size: NA
CDR3 protein: CASSLRDSNTEAFF
CDR3 DNA: TGCGCCAGCAGCTTGCGGGACTCGAACACTGAAGCTTTCTTT

D gene: NA
J gene: TRBJ2-7
V gene: TRBV4-1
clone size: few
CDR3 protein: CASSQETGSSYEQYF
CDR3 DNA: TGCGCCAGCAGCCAAGAGACAGGAAGCTCCTACGAGCAGTACTTC

D gene: NA
J gene: TRBJ1-2
V gene: TRBV24-1
clone size: few
CDR3 protein: CATSDSGGYTF
CDR3 DNA: TGTGCCACCAGTGATTCAGGTGGCTACACCTTC

D gene: TRBD1
J gene: TRBJ2-3
V gene: TRBV7-9
clone size: NA
CDR3 protein: CASSDRGGSTDTQYF
CDR3 DNA: TGTGCCAGCAGTGACAGGGGGGGTAGCACAGATACGCAGTATTTT

D gene: TRBD2
J gene: TRBJ2-1
V gene: TRBV3-1/TRBV3-2
clone size: NA
CDR3 protein: CASSRGLAGGPGEQFF
CDR3 DNA: TGTGCCAGCAGCCGAGGACTAGCGGGAGGGCCGGGTGAGCAGTTCTTC

D gene: NA
J gene: TRBJ2-3
V gene: TRBV5-1
clone size: NA
CDR3 protein: CASISASTDTQYF
CDR3 DNA: TGCGCCAGCATAAGCGCTAGCACAGATACGCAGTATTTT

D gene: TRBD2
J gene: TRBJ2-7
V gene: TRBV6-2/TRBV6-3
clone size: NA
CDR3 protein: CASSQTSGIAYEQYF
CDR3 DNA: TGTGCCAGCAGTCAAACTAGCGGGATTGCCTACGAGCAGTACTTC

D gene: NA
J gene: TRBJ2-7
V gene: TRBV3-1/TRBV3-2
clone size: NA
CDR3 protein: CASSQGISGSSYEQYF
CDR3 DNA: TGTGCCAGCAGCCAAGGGATTAGCGGTTCCTCCTACGAGCAGTACTTC

D gene: NA
J gene: TRBJ2-5
V gene: TRBV15
clone size: NA
CDR3 protein: CATSRDGKGEETQYF
CDR3 DNA: TGTGCCACCAGCAGAGACGGGAAGGGCGAAGAGACCCAGTACTTC

D gene: TRBD1
J gene: TRBJ2-5
V gene: TRBV5-4
clone size: NA
CDR3 protein: CASSWTGRKTQYF
CDR3 DNA: TGTGCCAGCAGCTGGACAGGGCGGAAGACCCAGTACTTC

D gene: TRBD2
J gene: TRBJ2-1
V gene: TRBV5-6
clone size: NA
CDR3 protein: CASSLGGRAHNEQFF
CDR3 DNA: TGTGCCAGCAGCTTGGGCGGGAGGGCCCACAATGAGCAGTTCTTC

D gene: NA
J gene: TRBJ2-5
V gene: TRBV19
clone size: NA
CDR3 protein: CASSSSSRETQYF
CDR3 DNA: TGTGCCAGTAGCTCCTCTAGTAGAGAGACCCAGTACTTC

D gene: NA
J gene: TRBJ1-3
V gene: TRBV19
clone size: NA
CDR3 protein: CASGSGTGNTIYF
CDR3 DNA: TGTGCCAGCGGATCGGGAACTGGAAACACCATATATTTT

D gene: NA
J gene: TRBJ1-5
V gene: TRBV2
clone size: NA
CDR3 protein: CASGGEGRDQPQHF
CDR3 DNA: TGTGCCAGCGGCGGCGAGGGTAGGGATCAGCCCCAGCATTTT

D gene: NA
J gene: TRBJ2-3
V gene: TRBV18
clone size: NA
CDR3 protein: CASSPFATRGTDTQYF
CDR3 DNA: TGTGCCAGCTCACCATTTGCCACCAGGGGCACAGATACGCAGTATTTT

D gene: NA
J gene: TRBJ1-2
V gene: TRBV18
clone size: once
CDR3 protein: CASSRTTPVNYGYTF
CDR3 DNA: TGTGCCAGCTCCCGAACTACCCCAGTTAACTATGGCTACACCTTC

D gene: NA
J gene: TRBJ2-5
V gene: TRBV18
clone size: once
CDR3 protein: CASSLEGETQYF
CDR3 DNA: TGTGCCAGCTCCTTGGAGGGGGAGACCCAGTACTTC

D gene: TRBD1
J gene: TRBJ2-5
V gene: TRBV27
clone size: NA
CDR3 protein: CASSFTGDQETQYF
CDR3 DNA: TGTGCCAGCAGTTTTACAGGGGACCAAGAGACCCAGTACTTC

D gene: TRBD2
J gene: TRBJ2-4
V gene: TRBV7-2
clone size: NA
CDR3 protein: CASSLASGGSYGKNIQYF
CDR3 DNA: TGTGCCAGCAGCTTAGCTTCGGGCGGGAGTTATGGCAAAAACATTCAGTACTTC

D gene: NA
J gene: TRBJ1-5
V gene: TRBV24-1
clone size: NA
CDR3 protein: CATSDAAGGADGQPQHF
CDR3 DNA: TGTGCCACCAGTGACGCGGCCGGGGGTGCAGATGGGCAGCCCCAGCATTTT

D gene: NA
J gene: TRBJ2-7
V gene: TRBV5-4
clone size: NA
CDR3 protein: CASSGDNSYEQYF
CDR3 DNA: TGTGCCAGCAGCGGGGACAACTCCTACGAGCAGTACTTC

D gene: NA
J gene: TRBJ2-7
V gene: TRBV7-6
clone size: NA
CDR3 protein: CASSLGSPNSPEQYF
CDR3 DNA: TGTGCCAGCAGCTTAGGTAGTCCCAATTCACCCGAGCAGTACTTC

D gene: TRBD1
J gene: TRBJ2-7
V gene: TRBV18
clone size: once
CDR3 protein: CASSQDRGITEQYF
CDR3 DNA: TGTGCCAGCTCACAGGACAGGGGAATAACCGAGCAGTACTTC

D gene: NA
J gene: TRBJ2-5
V gene: TRBV7-2
clone size: NA
CDR3 protein: CASSRSRDQETQYF
CDR3 DNA: TGTGCCAGCAGCCGGTCGAGGGACCAAGAGACCCAGTACTTC